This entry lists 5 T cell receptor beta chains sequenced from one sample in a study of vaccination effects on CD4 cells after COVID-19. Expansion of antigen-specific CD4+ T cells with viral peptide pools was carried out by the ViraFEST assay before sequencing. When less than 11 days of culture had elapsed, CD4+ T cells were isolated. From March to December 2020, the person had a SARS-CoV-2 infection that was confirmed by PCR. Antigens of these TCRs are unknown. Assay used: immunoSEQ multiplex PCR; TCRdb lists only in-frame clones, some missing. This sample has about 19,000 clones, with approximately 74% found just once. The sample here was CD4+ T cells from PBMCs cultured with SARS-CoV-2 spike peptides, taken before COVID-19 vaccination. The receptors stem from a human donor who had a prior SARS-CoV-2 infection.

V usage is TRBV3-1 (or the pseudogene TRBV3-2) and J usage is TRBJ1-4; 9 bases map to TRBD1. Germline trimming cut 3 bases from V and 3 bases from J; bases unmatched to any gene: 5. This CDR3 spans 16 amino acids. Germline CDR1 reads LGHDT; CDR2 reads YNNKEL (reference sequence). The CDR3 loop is CASSQGTGWSNEKLFF. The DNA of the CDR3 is TGTGCCAGCAGCCAGGGGACAGGGTGGTCTAATGAAAAACTGTTTTTT.

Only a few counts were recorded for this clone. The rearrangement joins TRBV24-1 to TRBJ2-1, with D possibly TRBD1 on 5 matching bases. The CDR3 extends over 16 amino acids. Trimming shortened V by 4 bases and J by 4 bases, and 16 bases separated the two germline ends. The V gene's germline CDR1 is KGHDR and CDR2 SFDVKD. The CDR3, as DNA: TGTGCCACCAGTGACTTAAGGGCCAAGGGGTACAATGAGCAGTTCTTC. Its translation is CATSDLRAKGYNEQFF.

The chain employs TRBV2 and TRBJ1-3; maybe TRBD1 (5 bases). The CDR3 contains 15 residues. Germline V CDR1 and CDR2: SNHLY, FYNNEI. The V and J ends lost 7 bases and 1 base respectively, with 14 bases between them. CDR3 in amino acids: CASTFLWGSGNTIYF. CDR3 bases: TGTGCCAGCACCTTTTTGTGGGGGTCTGGAAACACCATATATTTT.

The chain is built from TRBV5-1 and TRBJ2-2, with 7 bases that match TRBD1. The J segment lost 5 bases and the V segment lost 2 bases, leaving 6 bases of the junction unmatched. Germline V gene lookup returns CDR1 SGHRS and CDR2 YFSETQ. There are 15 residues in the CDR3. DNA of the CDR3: TGCGCCAGCAGCTTAAGACAGGGCGATACCGGGGAGCTGTTTTTT. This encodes CASSLRQGDTGELFF.

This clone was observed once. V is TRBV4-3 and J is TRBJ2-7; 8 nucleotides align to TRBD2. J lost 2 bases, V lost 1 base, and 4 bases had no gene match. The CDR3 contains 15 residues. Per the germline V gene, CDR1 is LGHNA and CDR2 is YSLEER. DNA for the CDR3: TGCGCCAGCAGCCAAGTTCCGGGAGGGACCTACGAGCAGTACTTC. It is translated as CASSQVPGGTYEQYF.